This TCR beta chain was identified in a study of shared clonotypes between healthy human individuals. The V and J ends lost 0 bases and 2 bases, in that order; junction bases with no gene match: 10. Germline-derived CDR1 and CDR2 are SGHVS and FNYEAQ. This CDR3 is 19 amino acids long. Study findings and constraints: Clonotypes shared by all four sorted-subset donors had higher generation probabilities than non-shared clonotypes.

The donors were adults (healthy and HIV-negative) with no recent acute infections or vaccinations. Deep-level settings were used for running the assay. Only in-frame clones appear in the TCRdb table, and some are missing; sequencing was by immunoSEQ multiplex PCR. The table includes some 650,000 clones, 97% detected once. This clone was seen only once. Antigen specificity is unknown. The sequenced sample was naive CD4+ T cells sorted from blood. Regarding subset: CD45RA+ positively selected. This TCR came from a woman aged 30 to 39 in good health. This chain uses TRBV7-6 with TRBJ2-2; 9 bases line up with TRBD2. The CDR3 spells CASSLASSGTYLNTGELFF. The CDR3 nucleotides are TGTGCCAGCAGCTTAGCGTCTAGCGGGACCTATCTTAACACCGGGGAGCTGTTTTTT.